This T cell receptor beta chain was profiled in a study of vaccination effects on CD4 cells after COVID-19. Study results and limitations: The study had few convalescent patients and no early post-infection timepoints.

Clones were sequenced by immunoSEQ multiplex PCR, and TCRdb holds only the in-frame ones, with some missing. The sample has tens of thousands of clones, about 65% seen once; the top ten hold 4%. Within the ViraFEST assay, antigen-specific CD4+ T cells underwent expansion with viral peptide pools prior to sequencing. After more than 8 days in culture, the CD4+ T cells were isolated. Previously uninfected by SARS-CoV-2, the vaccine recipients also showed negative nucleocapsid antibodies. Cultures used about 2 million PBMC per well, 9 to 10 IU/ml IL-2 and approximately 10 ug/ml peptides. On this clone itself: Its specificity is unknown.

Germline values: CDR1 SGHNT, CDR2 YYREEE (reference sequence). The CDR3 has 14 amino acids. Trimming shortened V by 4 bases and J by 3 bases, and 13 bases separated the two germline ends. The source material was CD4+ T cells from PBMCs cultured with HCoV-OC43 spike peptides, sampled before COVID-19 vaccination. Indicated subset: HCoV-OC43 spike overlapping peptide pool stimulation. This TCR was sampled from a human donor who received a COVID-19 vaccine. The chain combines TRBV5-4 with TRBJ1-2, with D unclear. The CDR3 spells CASSLKRQDYGYTF. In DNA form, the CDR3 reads TGTGCCAGCAGCCTAAAGCGTCAGGACTATGGCTACACCTTC.